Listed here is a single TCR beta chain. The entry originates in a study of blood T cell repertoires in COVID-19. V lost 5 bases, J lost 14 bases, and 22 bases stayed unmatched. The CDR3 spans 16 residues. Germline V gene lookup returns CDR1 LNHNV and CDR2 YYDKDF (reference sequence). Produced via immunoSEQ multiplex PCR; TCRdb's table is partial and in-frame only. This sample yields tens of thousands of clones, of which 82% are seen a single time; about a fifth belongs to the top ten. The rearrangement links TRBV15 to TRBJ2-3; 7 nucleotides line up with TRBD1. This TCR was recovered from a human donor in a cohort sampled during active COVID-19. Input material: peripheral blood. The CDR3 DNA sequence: TGTGCCACCAGCGAAGAGCCTAGTGGGGGAGACAGGGCGATGTATTTT. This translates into CATSEEPSGGDRAMYF. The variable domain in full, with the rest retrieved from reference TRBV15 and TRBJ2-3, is DAMVIQNPRYQVTQFGKPVTLSCSQTLNHNVMYWYQQKSSQAPKLLFHYYDKDFNNEADTPDNFQSRRPNTSFCFLDIRSPGLGDTAMYLCATSEEPSGGDRAMYFGPGTRLTVL.